Listed below are T cell receptor beta chains from one sample, sequenced in a study of blood T cell repertoires in COVID-19. Data came from immunoSEQ multiplex PCR; TCRdb stores just in-frame clones and leaves some out. The sample has 200,000 to 250,000 clones; 82% are singletons. The sample taken for sequencing was PBMCs or T cells enriched from blood (not recorded which). Receptor source: a woman aged 55-75 years who had recovered from COVID-19. The CDR3 runs from the conserved cysteine through the conserved F or W. The D gene is left open where the match is weak. The size entry is marked missing in some rows and otherwise reads once, few, many or a size class.

TRBV5-1,TRBD1,-,TRBJ1-6,CASSSDRGGNSPLHF,TGCGCCAGCAGCTCGGACAGGGGTGGGAATTCACCCCTCCACTTT
TRBV10-3,-,-,TRBJ2-7,CAISESSQGFYEQYF,TGTGCCATCAGTGAGTCGAGTCAGGGGTTCTACGAGCAGTACTTC
TRBV3-1/TRBV3-2,TRBD1,-,TRBJ1-5,CASSQTGGNNQPQHF,TGTGCCAGCAGCCAGACAGGGGGAAACAATCAGCCCCAGCATTTT
TRBV9,-,-,TRBJ1-2,CASSATPLGARGGYTF,TGTGCCAGCAGCGCCACGCCTCTAGGGGCGCGAGGAGGCTACACCTTC
TRBV25-1,-,-,TRBJ1-1,CASSDERDQAFF,TGTGCCAGCAGTGACGAGAGGGATCAAGCTTTCTTT
TRBV6-5,-,-,TRBJ1-6,CASRDDRSPLHF,TGTGCCAGCAGAGATGATCGGTCACCCCTCCACTTT
TRBV3-1/TRBV3-2,-,-,TRBJ1-2,CASSQDTQNYGYTF,TGTGCCAGCAGCCAAGATACGCAGAACTATGGCTACACCTTC
TRBV14,-,-,TRBJ2-7,CASSPLGGFYEQYF,TGTGCCAGCAGCCCACTAGGAGGGTTCTACGAGCAGTACTTC
TRBV7-9,-,-,TRBJ1-2,CASSGLRGQANYGYTF,TGTGCCAGCAGCGGCCTGAGAGGTCAAGCTAACTATGGCTACACCTTC
TRBV6-4,-,-,TRBJ1-2,CASTPGGTNYGYTF,TGTGCCAGCACCCCCGGGGGAACTAACTATGGCTACACCTTC
TRBV5-6,TRBD1,-,TRBJ2-1,CASSPGTGAYNEQFF,TGTGCCAGCAGCCCCGGGACAGGGGCCTACAATGAGCAGTTCTTC
TRBV7-2,TRBD1,-,TRBJ2-5,CASSLEYRGETQYF,TGTGCCAGCAGCTTAGAGTACAGGGGGGAGACCCAGTACTTC
TRBV27,-,-,TRBJ1-1,CASLGRPRGNTEAFF,TGTGCCAGCCTCGGGAGGCCACGAGGGAACACTGAAGCTTTCTTT
TRBV7-6,-,few,TRBJ1-5,CASSSWGQSNQPQHF,TGTGCCAGCAGCTCCTGGGGGCAGTCCAATCAGCCCCAGCATTTT
TRBV7-2,-,-,TRBJ2-3,CASSLASPVSTDTQYF,TGTGCCAGCAGCTTAGCGTCGCCGGTTAGCACAGATACGCAGTATTTT
TRBV7-2,TRBD1,few,TRBJ1-5,CASSLDRAQPQHF,TGTGCCAGCAGTTTGGACAGGGCTCAGCCCCAGCATTTT
TRBV19,-,-,TRBJ1-2,CASSTQQGSNYGYTF,TGTGCCAGTAGTACCCAACAGGGAAGTAACTATGGCTACACCTTC
TRBV27,-,-,TRBJ2-5,CASSNLDWGGAKETQYF,TGTGCCAGCAGTAATCTCGACTGGGGGGGGGCGAAAGAGACCCAGTACTTC
TRBV7-8,TRBD1,-,TRBJ1-2,CASSYGPGQGTDGYTF,TGTGCCAGCAGTTACGGACCGGGACAGGGAACAGATGGCTACACCTTC
TRBV4-1,TRBD1,once,TRBJ1-1,CASSPGQGVDTEAFF,TGCGCCAGCAGCCCGGGACAGGGGGTGGACACTGAAGCTTTCTTT
TRBV11-3,-,-,TRBJ1-1,CASSLWAENTEAFF,TGTGCCAGCAGCTTATGGGCAGAGAACACTGAAGCTTTCTTT
TRBV11-1,-,-,TRBJ2-5,CASSPQGYQETQYF,TGTGCCAGCAGCCCACAGGGTTACCAAGAGACCCAGTACTTC
TRBV11-2,TRBD2,once,TRBJ2-6,CASSVTSGGAGANVLTF,TGTGCCAGCAGCGTTACTAGCGGGGGGGCTGGGGCCAACGTCCTGACTTTC
TRBV6-5,TRBD2,-,TRBJ2-7,CASISGTRDSEQYF,TGTGCCAGCATCTCTGGGACTAGAGATTCCGAGCAGTACTTC
TRBV19,TRBD2,-,TRBJ2-5,CATGTSGQETQYF,TGTGCCACAGGGACTAGCGGTCAAGAGACCCAGTACTTC